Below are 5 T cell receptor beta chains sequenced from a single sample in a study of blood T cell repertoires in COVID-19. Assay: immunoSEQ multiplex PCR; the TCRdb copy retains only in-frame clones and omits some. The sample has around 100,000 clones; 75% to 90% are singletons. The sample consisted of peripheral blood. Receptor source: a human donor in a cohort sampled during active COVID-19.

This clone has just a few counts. In nucleotides, the CDR3 is TGTGCCAGCAGGAACCTAGCGGGGGGTTACAATGAGCAGTTCTTC. Encoded protein: CASRNLAGGYNEQFF. The chain carries TRBV2 and TRBJ2-1; TRBD2 agrees at 11 bases. Germline CDR1 reads SNHLY; CDR2 reads FYNNEI. V shed 6 bases, J shed 4 bases, and the junction held 5 bases outside the gene matches. The CDR3 contains 15 residues.

The CDR3 coding sequence is TGCGCCAGCAGCTTGACGGTTGACAAGAACACTGAAGCTTTCTTT. Protein: CASSLTVDKNTEAFF. This chain connects TRBV5-1 to TRBJ1-1; D unclear. The CDR3 sequence is 15 residues long. With 1 base removed from V and 1 base from J, the gap between germline ends came to 11 bases. Germline loops: CDR1 SGHRS, CDR2 YFSETQ.

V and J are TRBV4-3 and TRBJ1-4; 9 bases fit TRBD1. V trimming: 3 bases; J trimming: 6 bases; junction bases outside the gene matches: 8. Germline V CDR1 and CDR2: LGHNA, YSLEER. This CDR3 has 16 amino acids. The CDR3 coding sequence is TGCGCCAGCAGCCAGGGGCCACAGGGGGCGCATGAAAAACTGTTTTTT. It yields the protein CASSQGPQGAHEKLFF.

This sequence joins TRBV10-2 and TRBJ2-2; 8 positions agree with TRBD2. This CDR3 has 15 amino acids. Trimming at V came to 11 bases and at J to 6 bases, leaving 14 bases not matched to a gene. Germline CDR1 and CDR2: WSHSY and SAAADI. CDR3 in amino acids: CAGIPQIAGPGELFF. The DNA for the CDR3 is TGCGCCGGAATACCTCAAATAGCGGGACCCGGGGAGCTGTTTTTT.

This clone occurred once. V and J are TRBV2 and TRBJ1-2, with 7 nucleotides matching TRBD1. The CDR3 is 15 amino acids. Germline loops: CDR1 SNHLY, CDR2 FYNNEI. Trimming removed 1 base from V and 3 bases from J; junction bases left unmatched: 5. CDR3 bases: TGTGCCAGCAGTGAAGGAGGGGGCAGGTACTATGGCTACACCTTC. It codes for CASSEGGGRYYGYTF.